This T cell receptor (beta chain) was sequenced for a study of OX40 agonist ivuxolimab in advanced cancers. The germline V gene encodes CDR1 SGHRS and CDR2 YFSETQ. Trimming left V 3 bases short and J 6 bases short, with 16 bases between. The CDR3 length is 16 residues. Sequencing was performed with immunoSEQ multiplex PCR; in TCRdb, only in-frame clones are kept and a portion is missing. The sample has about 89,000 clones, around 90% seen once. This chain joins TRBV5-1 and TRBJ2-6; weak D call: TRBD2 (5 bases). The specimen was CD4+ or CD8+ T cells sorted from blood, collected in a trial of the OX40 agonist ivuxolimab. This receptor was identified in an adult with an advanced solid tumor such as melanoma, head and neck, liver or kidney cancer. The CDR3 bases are TGCGCCAGCAGCTCGGTAGGACTGGGTGAGGCCAACGTCCTGACTTTC. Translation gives CASSSVGLGEANVLTF.